These T cell receptor beta chains were read from a single sample in a study of human T cells and chemical hapten exposure. Each CDR3 protein is one row after TCRdb ran MiXCR on the RACE reads. This sample has about 80,000 distinct CDR3 sequences, with about 10% found just once. The sample was whole blood, taken in connection with sensitization to the hapten diphenylcyclopropenone (DPC). These receptors were collected from a woman in her twenties or thirties with alopecia areata. Some clones in this sample may be carry-over from other donors' samples. Each CDR3 is given with its conserved first and last residue. A D gene is named only where the DNA matches it firmly. A clone size is listed for some rows: how often the clone was seen (once, few, many), or a class if it is expanded.

>TRBJ1-1|.|many|TRBV6-6
TGTGCCAGCAGTTACTCCAGGAGTGAAGCTTTCTTT
CASSYSRSEAFF
>TRBJ2-4|.|many|TRBV27
TGTGCCAGCAGTTCGCCGTCTACCTCAGGCAAAAACATTCAGTACTTC
CASSSPSTSGKNIQYF
>TRBJ1-2|TRBD1|many|TRBV7-6
TGTGCCAGCAGCCCAGAGGACAGGGCGGGCTACACCTTC
CASSPEDRAGYTF
>TRBJ2-7|TRBD1|.|TRBV5-5
TGTGCCAGCAGCATTAGACAGGGCGACCCCTACCAGCAGTACTTC
CASSIRQGDPYQQYF
>TRBJ2-7|TRBD1|.|TRBV7-2
TGTGCCAGCAGCGCGCTGGGACAGGGGAACCCCTACGAGCAGTACTTC
CASSALGQGNPYEQYF
>TRBJ1-6|.|.|TRBV7-2
TGTGCCAGCAGCCCACGGATCGGGGCAGCCGAAAATTCACCCCTCCACTTT
CASSPRIGAAENSPLHF
>TRBJ1-1|.|many|TRBV5-1
TGCGCCAGCAGCCCCGAAATTTTAGGAGGGAACACTGAAGCTTTCTTT
CASSPEILGGNTEAFF
>TRBJ2-1|.|.|TRBV6-2/TRBV6-3
TGTGCCAGCAGTTACTCGGCCTACAATGAGCAGTTCTTC
CASSYSAYNEQFF
>TRBJ1-2|.|many|TRBV25-1
TGTGCCAGCAGTGGTCCGAACAACTATGGCTACACCTTC
CASSGPNNYGYTF
>TRBJ1-1|.|.|TRBV18
TGTGCCAGCTCTCCAGGACGTATGAACACTGAAGCTTTCTTT
CASSPGRMNTEAFF
>TRBJ1-5|TRBD1|.|TRBV6-5
TGTGCCAGCAGTTGGACAGGGGGCGCGGGTCAGCCCCAGCATTTT
CASSWTGGAGQPQHF
>TRBJ1-3|TRBD1|.|TRBV10-3
TGTGCCATCAGGGTTGGACAGGGACGAGACACCATATATTTT
CAIRVGQGRDTIYF
>TRBJ2-1|TRBD2|.|TRBV20-1
TGCAGTGCTGTGAGCGGGGGGGCCAGTAATGAGCAGTTCTTC
CSAVSGGASNEQFF
>TRBJ1-1|.|many|TRBV28
TGTGCCAGCAGCCCTCCGGCAGGGGTAGGGACTGAAGCTTTCTTT
CASSPPAGVGTEAFF
>TRBJ2-2|.|many|TRBV29-1
TGCAGCGTTCGTCTAGCTAATACCGGGGAGCTGTTTTTT
CSVRLANTGELFF
>TRBJ2-2|.|few|TRBV7-6
TGTGCCAGCAGCTTACGGACTCCTGGCGCCGGGGAGCTGTTTTTT
CASSLRTPGAGELFF
>TRBJ1-3|.|.|TRBV7-3
TGTGCCAGCAGCTCGACAGCTGGAAACACCATATATTTT
CASSSTAGNTIYF
>TRBJ1-4|.|.|TRBV7-2
TGTGCCAGCAGCTTAGCGGGGGTGGCTAATGAAAAACTGTTTTTT
CASSLAGVANEKLFF
>TRBJ1-2|TRBD1|.|TRBV29-1
TGCAGCGTACGACAGGGGGCGTATGGCTACACCTTC
CSVRQGAYGYTF
>TRBJ1-5|TRBD1|many|TRBV7-9
TGTGCCAGCAGCTTAGCGGGGACAGACAATCAGCCCCAGCATTTT
CASSLAGTDNQPQHF
>TRBJ2-1|.|many|TRBV7-2
TGTGCCAGCAGCTTAAGCCTTCTCCGGGGTTCCTACAATGAGCAGTTCTTC
CASSLSLLRGSYNEQFF
>TRBJ2-2|.|many|TRBV28
TGTGCCAGCAGCTCCGCCCAAGCCGGGGAGCTGTTTTTT
CASSSAQAGELFF
>TRBJ2-1|TRBD2|many|TRBV5-1
TGCGCCAGCAGCTCCACAAAACTAGCGGGAGGGCCTATCGATGAGCAGTTCTTC
CASSSTKLAGGPIDEQFF
>TRBJ2-3|TRBD2|many|TRBV5-1
TGCGCCAGCAGCTACGCGGGAGATCGGACAGATACGCAGTATTTT
CASSYAGDRTDTQYF
>TRBJ1-4|.|many|TRBV25-1
TGTGCCAGCAGTGAAGAGGCGGTTGCAACTAATGAAAAACTGTTTTTT
CASSEEAVATNEKLFF
>TRBJ2-7|.|many|TRBV28
TGTGCCAGCAGTTGGAGGGGTACACTCTACGAGCAGTACTTC
CASSWRGTLYEQYF
>TRBJ1-1|.|many|TRBV5-1
TGCGCCAGCAGCTTGCTGCGAGGACCTACTGAAGCTTTCTTT
CASSLLRGPTEAFF
>TRBJ2-7|.|few|TRBV20-1
TGCAGTGCGGGAAGGACAGATCAACCCTACGAGCAGTACTTC
CSAGRTDQPYEQYF
>TRBJ1-6|TRBD1|many|TRBV7-9
TGTGCCAGCAGCTCGGCCAGGGGACAGCTTAATTCACCCCTCCACTTT
CASSSARGQLNSPLHF
>TRBJ1-6|.|.|TRBV5-1
TGCGCCAGCAAAACGGATTTAAATTCACCCCTCCACTTT
CASKTDLNSPLHF
>TRBJ1-1|.|.|TRBV28
TGTGCCAGCAGTCCCGCCGGGTGGGAAGGTGAAGCTTTCTTT
CASSPAGWEGEAFF
>TRBJ1-2|.|.|TRBV29-1
TGCAGCGTTTCGGGGGGCAACTATGGCTACACCTTC
CSVSGGNYGYTF
>TRBJ2-2|.|few|TRBV6-5
TGTGCCAGCAGTTATACGACGGCCGGGGAGCTGTTTTTT
CASSYTTAGELFF
>TRBJ2-3|.|many|TRBV29-1
TGCAGCGTTGTCAAGGGGTTCGCAGATACGCAGTATTTT
CSVVKGFADTQYF
>TRBJ2-7|TRBD1|many|TRBV2
TGTGCCAGCAGTGGAGACAGGGACCACGAGCAGTACTTC
CASSGDRDHEQYF
>TRBJ2-1|TRBD1|many|TRBV5-1
TGCGCCAGCAGCGGGGGACAGGGGGCCCGTGAGCAGTTCTTC
CASSGGQGAREQFF
>TRBJ2-5|.|few|TRBV9
TGTGCCAGCAGCGTAGGACCCTTTAAGGAGACCCAGTACTTC
CASSVGPFKETQYF
>TRBJ1-6|TRBD1|many|TRBV6-5
TGTGCCAGCAGGGGGACAGGGGAAAATTCACCCCTCCACTTT
CASRGTGENSPLHF
>TRBJ2-1|.|many|TRBV7-3
TGTGCCAGCAGCTCCAAGGGGGGATCCTACAATGAGCAGTTCTTC
CASSSKGGSYNEQFF
>TRBJ2-2|.|many|TRBV28
TGTGCCAGTGCAGGGTACGCGAACACCGGGGAGCTGTTTTTT
CASAGYANTGELFF
>TRBJ2-1|.|few|TRBV7-3
TGTGCCAGCAGCTTAATAGCAGGGAGAGAGCAGTTCTTC
CASSLIAGREQFF
>TRBJ2-3|TRBD2|few|TRBV20-1
TGCAGTGCTAGAACCTCTAGCGGGGGGGCAGATACGCAGTATTTT
CSARTSSGGADTQYF
>TRBJ2-1|.|.|TRBV24-1
TGTGCCACCAGTGATCCCGACAGGTTGGCCTACAATGAGCAGTTCTTC
CATSDPDRLAYNEQFF
>TRBJ2-2|.|few|TRBV9
TGTGCCAGCAGCGCCCAGGTCGACAGGAGCGGGGAGCTGTTTTTT
CASSAQVDRSGELFF
>TRBJ2-5|.|many|TRBV5-1
TGCGCCAGCAGCTACCAGGGAATACAAGAGACCCAGTACTTC
CASSYQGIQETQYF
>TRBJ2-1|.|many|TRBV21-1
TGTGCCAGCAGCAAAACTTCTCGTACAGGGGGCGATCACAATGAGCAGTTCTTC
CASSKTSRTGGDHNEQFF
>TRBJ2-2|TRBD1|few|TRBV2
TGTGCCAGCAATAACAGGGGCTATGCCGGGGAGCTGTTTTTT
CASNNRGYAGELFF
>TRBJ2-3|.|few|TRBV7-9
TGTGCCAGCAGCGCAGTAGATACGCAGTATTTT
CASSAVDTQYF
>TRBJ1-1|TRBD1|.|TRBV28
TGTGCCAGCAGTTCAGCAGGGACAGCTATGAACACTGAAGCTTTCTTT
CASSSAGTAMNTEAFF
>TRBJ1-2|.|many|TRBV25-1
TGTGCCAGCAGTGAATTCTCTGCTAATGGCTACACCTTC
CASSEFSANGYTF
>TRBJ1-5|.|few|TRBV20-1
TGCAGTGCCGGGGGGCGGCACAATCAGCCCCAGCATTTT
CSAGGRHNQPQHF